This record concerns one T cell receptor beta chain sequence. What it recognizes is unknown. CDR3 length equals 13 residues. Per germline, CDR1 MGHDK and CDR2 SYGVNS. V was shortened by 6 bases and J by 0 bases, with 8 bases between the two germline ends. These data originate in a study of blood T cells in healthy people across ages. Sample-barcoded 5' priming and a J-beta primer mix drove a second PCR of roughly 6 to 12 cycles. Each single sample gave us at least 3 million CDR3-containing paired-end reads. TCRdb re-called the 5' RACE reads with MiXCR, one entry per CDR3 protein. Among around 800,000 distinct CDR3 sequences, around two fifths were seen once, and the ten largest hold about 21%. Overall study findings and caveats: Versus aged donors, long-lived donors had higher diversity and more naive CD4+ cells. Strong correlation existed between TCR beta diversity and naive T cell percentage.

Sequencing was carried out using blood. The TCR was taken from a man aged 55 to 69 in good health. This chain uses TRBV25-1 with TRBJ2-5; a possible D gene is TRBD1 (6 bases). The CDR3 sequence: CASRGQHQETQYF. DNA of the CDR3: TGTGCCAGCAGAGGACAGCACCAAGAGACCCAGTACTTC.